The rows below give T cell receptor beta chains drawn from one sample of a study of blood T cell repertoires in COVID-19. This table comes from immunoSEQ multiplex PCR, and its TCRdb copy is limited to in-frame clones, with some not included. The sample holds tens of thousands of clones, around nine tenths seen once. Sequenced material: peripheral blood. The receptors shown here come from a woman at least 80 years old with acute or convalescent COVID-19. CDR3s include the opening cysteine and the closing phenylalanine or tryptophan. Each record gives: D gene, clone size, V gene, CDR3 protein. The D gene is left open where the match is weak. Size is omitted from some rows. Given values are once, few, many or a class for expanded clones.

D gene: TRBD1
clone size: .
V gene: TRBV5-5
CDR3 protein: CASSPGTGDYEQYF

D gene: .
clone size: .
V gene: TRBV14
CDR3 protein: CASSQAGGAFF

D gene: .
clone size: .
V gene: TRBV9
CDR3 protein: CASSVQGGSYNEQFF

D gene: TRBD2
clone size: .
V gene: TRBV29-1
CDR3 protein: CSVEGGLAGGVYQETQYF

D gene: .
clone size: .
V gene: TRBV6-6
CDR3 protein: CASSLTGDSPGNTIYF

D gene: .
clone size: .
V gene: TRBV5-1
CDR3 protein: CASSLGSGDGTDTQYF

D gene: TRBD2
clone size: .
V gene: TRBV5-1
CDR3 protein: CASSLRAGVGGYEQYF

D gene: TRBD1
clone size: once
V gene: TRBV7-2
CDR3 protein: CASSQEGAGGTGNTIYF

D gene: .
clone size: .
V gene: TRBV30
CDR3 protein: CAWTTGLGEEKLFF

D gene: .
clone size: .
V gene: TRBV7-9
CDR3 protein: CASSLGQGVGNTIYF

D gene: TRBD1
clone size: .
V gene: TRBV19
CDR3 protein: CASSIGTGAQPQHF

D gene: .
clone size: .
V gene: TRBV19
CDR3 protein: CASKGQSNQPQHF

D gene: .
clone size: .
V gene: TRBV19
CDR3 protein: CTSSRAGSSYNSPLHF

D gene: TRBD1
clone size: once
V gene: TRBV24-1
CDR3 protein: CATRSSADRTEAFF

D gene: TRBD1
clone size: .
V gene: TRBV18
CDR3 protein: CASSTGETNEKLFF

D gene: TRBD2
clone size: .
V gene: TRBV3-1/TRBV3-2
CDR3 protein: CASSQRLARDEQFF

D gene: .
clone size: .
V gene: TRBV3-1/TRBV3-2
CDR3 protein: CASSHISAGGGYTF

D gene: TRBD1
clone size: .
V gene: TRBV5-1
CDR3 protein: CASSLAQGAGKRLEQFF

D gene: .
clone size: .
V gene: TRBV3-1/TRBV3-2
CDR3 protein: CASSQDPSGEKLFF

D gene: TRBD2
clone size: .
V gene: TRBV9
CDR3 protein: CASSVATGASGRNTGELFF

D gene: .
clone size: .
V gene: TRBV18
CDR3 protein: CASSVSSGGTGNTIYF

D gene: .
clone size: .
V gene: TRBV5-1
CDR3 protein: CASSLGQNYNEQFF

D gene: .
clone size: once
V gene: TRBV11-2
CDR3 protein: CASSLVGGNQPQHF

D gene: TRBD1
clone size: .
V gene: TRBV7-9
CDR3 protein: CASSPGTGGLDQPQHF

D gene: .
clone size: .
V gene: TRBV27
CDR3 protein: CASSFSEQSTNEKLFF

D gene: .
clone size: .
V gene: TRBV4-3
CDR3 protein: CASSPGGAYNEQFF

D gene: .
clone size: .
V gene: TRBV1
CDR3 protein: CTSSQTGWTGGKDEQFF

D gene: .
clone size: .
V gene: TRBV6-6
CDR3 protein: CASRGGDQPQHF

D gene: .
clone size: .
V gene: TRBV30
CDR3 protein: CACSRGDQPQHF

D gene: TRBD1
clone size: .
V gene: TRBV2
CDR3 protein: CASTRDRGASTEAFF

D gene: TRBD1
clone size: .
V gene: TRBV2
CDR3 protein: CASRERQGVIYEQYF

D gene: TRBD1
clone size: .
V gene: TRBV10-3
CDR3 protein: CAISEGTDNSPLHF

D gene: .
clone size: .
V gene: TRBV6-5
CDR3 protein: CASRIQDSPLHF

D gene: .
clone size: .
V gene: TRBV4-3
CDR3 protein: CASSQVGSNSPLHF

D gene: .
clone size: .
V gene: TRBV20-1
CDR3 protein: CSVTYEQYF

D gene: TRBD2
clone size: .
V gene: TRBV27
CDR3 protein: CASSLYGAGLAGPDTQYF

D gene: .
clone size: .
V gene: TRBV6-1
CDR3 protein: CASSVFTGSAGNTIYF

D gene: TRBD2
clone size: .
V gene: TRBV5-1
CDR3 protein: CASRLAGQMYNEQFF

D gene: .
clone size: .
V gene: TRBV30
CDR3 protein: CAWSPWTAMDYGYTF

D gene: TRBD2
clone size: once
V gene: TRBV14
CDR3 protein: CASSQVLPSGRKNEQFF

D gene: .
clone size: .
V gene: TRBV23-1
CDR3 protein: CASSQYSENYGYTF

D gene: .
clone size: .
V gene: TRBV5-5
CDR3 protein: CASSSTYEQYF

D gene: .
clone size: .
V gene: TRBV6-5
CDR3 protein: CASSYRPGNTGELFF

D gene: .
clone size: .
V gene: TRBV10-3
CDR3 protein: CAISDRQEQFF

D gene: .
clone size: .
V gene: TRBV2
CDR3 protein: CASSEEQSYEQYF

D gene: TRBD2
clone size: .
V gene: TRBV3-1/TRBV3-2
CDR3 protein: CASSSRGTGTSGNSEQFF